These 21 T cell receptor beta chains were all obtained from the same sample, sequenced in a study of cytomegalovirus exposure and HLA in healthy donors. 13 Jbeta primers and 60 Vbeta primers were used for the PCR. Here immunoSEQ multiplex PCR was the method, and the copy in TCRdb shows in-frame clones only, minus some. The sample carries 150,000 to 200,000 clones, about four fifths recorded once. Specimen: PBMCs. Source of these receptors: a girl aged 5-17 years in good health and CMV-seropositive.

CDR3 DNA: TGTGCCAGCACGACACAGGGAGCGGCCAATTCACCCCTCCACTTT. It codes for CASTTQGAANSPLHF. The rearrangement links TRBV6-5 to TRBJ1-6, with a possible D match to TRBD1 (6 bases). Germline V gene sequence: CDR1 MNHEY, CDR2 SVGAGI. The V end was cut by 7 bases, the J end by 7 bases, with 17 bases between. The CDR3 is 15 residues long.

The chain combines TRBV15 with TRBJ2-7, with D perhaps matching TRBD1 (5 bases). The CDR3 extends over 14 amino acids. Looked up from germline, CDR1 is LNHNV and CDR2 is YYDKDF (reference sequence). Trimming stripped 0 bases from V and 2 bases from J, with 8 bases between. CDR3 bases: TGTGCCACCAGCAGAGAAAAGGGGCCCTACGAGCAGTACTTC. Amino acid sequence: CATSREKGPYEQYF.

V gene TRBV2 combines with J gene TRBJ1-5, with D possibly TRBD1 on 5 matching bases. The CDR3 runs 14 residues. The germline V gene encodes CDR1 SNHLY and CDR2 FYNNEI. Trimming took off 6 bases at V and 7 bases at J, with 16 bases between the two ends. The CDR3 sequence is CASSGESTGQPQHF. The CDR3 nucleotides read TGTGCCAGCAGCGGCGAAAGCACAGGCCAGCCCCAGCATTTT.

CDR3 residues: CAISEVQGVSSGNTIYF. Written as DNA, the CDR3 is TGTGCCATCAGTGAAGTGCAGGGGGTAAGCTCTGGAAACACCATATATTTT. This chain connects TRBV10-3 to TRBJ1-3; 7 nucleotides align to TRBD1. The CDR3 contains 17 residues. The trim removed 3 bases at V and 0 bases at J, leaving 8 bases unmatched. From germline, CDR1 is ENHRY and CDR2 SYGVKD.

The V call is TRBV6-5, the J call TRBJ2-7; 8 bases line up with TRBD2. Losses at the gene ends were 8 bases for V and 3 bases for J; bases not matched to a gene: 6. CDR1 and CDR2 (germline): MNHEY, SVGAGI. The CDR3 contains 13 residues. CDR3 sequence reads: CASAAGASYEQYF. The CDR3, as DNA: TGTGCCAGCGCAGCGGGGGCGAGCTACGAGCAGTACTTC.

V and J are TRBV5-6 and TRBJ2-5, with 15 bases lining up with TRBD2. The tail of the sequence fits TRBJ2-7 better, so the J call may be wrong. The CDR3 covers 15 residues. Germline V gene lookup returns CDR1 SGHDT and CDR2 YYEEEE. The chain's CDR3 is CASGTSGGNLDEQYF. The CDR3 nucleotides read TGTGCCAGCGGGACTAGCGGGGGGAACTTGGACGAGCAGTACTTC.

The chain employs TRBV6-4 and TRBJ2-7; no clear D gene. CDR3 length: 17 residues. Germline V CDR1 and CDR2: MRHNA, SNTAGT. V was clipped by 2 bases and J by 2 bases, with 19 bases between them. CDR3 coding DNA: TGTGCCAGCAGTGACAGTGGTAAGGCAGATCAGGCCTACGAGCAGTACTTC. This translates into CASSDSGKADQAYEQYF.

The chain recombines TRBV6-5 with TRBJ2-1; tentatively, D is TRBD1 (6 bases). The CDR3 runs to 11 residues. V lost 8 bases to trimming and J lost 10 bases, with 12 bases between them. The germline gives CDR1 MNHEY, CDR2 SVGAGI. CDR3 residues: CASHTGTEQFF. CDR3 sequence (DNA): TGTGCCAGCCACACCGGGACAGAGCAGTTCTTC.

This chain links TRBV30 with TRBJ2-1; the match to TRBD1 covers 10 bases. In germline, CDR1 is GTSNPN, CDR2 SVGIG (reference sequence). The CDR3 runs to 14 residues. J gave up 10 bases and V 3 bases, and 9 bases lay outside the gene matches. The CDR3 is CAWRLGQGPGEQFF. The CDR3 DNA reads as TGTGCCTGGAGGCTGGGACAGGGGCCCGGCGAGCAGTTCTTC.

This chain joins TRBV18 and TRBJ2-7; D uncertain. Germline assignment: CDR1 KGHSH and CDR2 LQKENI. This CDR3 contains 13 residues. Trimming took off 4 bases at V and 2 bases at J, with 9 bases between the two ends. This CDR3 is CASSLQNAYEQYF. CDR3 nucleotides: TGTGCCAGCTCACTACAGAATGCCTACGAGCAGTACTTC.

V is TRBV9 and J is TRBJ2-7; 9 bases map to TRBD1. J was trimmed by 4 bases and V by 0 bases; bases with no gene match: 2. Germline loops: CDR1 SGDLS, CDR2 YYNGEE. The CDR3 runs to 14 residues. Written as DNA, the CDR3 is TGTGCCAGCAGCGTAGGGACAGGGGCTTACGAGCAGTACTTC. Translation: CASSVGTGAYEQYF.

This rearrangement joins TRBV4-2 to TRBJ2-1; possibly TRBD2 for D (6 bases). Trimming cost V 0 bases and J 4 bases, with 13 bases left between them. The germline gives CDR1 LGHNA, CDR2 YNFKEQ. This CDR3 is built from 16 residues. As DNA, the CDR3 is TGTGCCAGCAGCCAAGATTCGGCGGGGCTTTACAATGAGCAGTTCTTC. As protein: CASSQDSAGLYNEQFF.

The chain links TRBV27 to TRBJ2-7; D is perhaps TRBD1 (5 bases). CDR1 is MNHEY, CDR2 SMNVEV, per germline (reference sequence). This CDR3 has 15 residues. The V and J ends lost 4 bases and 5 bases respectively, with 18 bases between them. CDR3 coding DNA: TGTGCCAGCAGTTCCAACCCCCAGGGTCTGGACGAGCAGTACTTC. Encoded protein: CASSSNPQGLDEQYF.

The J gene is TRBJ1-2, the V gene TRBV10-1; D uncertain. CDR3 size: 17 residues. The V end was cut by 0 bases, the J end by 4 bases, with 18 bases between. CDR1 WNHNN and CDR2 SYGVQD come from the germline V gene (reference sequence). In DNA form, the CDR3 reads TGCGCCAGCAGTGAGTCGACTCCGTGGCAGCTACGCTATGGCTACACCTTC. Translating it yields CASSESTPWQLRYGYTF.

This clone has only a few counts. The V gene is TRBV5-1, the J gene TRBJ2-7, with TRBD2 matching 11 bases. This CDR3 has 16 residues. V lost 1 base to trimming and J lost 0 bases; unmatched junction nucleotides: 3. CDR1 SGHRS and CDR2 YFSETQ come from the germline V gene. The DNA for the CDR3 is TGCGCCAGCAGCTTGAGACTAGCGGGGAGCTCCTACGAGCAGTACTTC. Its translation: CASSLRLAGSSYEQYF.

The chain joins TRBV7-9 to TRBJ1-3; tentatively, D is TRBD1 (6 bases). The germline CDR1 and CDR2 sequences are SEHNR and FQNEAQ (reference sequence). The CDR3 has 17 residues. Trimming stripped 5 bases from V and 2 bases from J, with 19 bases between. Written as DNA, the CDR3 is TGTGCCAGCAGCACACGAAAACCAGGGGAAACTGGAAACACCATATATTTT. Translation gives CASSTRKPGETGNTIYF.

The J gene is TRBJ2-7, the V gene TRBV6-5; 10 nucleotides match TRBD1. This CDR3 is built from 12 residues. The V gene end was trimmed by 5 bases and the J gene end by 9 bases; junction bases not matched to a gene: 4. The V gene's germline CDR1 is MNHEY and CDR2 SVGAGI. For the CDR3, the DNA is TGTGCCAGCAGTACGGACAGGGGGGGGCAGTACTTC. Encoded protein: CASSTDRGGQYF.

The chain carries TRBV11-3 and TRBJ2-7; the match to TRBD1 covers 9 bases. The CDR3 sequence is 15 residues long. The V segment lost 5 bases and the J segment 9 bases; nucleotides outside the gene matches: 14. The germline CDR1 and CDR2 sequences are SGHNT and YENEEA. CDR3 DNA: TGTGCCAGCAGCGGGACAGGGTGTTTGCTCTGCGGGCAGTACTTC. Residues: CASSGTGCLLCGQYF.

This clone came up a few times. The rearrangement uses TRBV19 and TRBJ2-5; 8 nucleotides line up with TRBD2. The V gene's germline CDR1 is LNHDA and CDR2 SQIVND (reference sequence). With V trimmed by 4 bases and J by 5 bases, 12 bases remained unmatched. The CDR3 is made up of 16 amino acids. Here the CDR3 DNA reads TGTGCCAGTAGTACCGGGGGAGTAGCGGGGCGGGAGACCCAGTACTTC. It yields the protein CASSTGGVAGRETQYF.

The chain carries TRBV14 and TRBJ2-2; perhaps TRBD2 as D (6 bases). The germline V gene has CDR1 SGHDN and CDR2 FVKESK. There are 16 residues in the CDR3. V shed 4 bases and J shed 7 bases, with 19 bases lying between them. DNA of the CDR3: TGTGCCAGCAGCCTCCAAGGAGGGGCGCTGATCGGGGAGCTGTTTTTT. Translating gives CASSLQGGALIGELFF.

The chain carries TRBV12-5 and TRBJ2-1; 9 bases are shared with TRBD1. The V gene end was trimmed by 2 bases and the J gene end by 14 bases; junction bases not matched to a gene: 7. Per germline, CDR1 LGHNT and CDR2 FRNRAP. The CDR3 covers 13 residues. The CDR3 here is CASGLIGQGREFF. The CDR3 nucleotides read TGTGCTAGTGGTTTGATAGGACAGGGGAGGGAGTTCTTC. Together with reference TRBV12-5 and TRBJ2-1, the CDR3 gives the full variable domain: DARVTQTPRHKVTEMGQEVTMRCQPILGHNTVFWYRQTMMQGLELLAYFRNRAPLDDSGMPKDRFSAEMPDATLATLKIQPSEPRDSAVYFCASGLIGQGREFFGPGTRLTVL.